These T cell receptor beta chains were read from a single sample in a study of siplizumab effects on memory and regulatory T cells. Some clones are missing from TCRdb's copy, which holds only in-frame ones; the method was immunoSEQ multiplex PCR. Seen here are over 70,000 clones, 90% observed once, and the top ten hold around 16%. Sequencing was carried out using CD4+ T cells sorted from blood. Every receptor here comes from a human donor in good health. Each CDR3 is given with its conserved first and last residue. D genes are given only for firm matches. Rows may omit the clone size; those that give it use once, few, many or a size class.

abundance: once; d_gene: TRBD2; j_gene: TRBJ2-1; v_gene: TRBV5-1; CDR3aa: CASSLRVGSGGNEQFF; CDR3nt: TGCGCCAGCAGCTTGAGGGTGGGAAGCGGGGGAAATGAGCAGTTCTTC
abundance: NA; d_gene: NA; j_gene: TRBJ2-7; v_gene: TRBV28; CDR3aa: CASSDRARSYEQYF; CDR3nt: TGTGCCAGCAGTGACCGGGCCCGCTCCTACGAGCAGTACTTC
abundance: NA; d_gene: NA; j_gene: TRBJ2-5; v_gene: TRBV6-5; CDR3aa: CASSNQGTAPAYF; CDR3nt: TGTGCCAGCAGTAACCAGGGGACGGCCCCCGCGTACTTC
abundance: NA; d_gene: NA; j_gene: TRBJ1-3; v_gene: TRBV11-1; CDR3aa: CASSSRGAGNIIYF; CDR3nt: TGTGCCAGCAGCTCCCGTGGTGCTGGAAACATCATATATTTT
abundance: few; d_gene: NA; j_gene: TRBJ2-7; v_gene: TRBV6-6; CDR3aa: CASKTRGSGEQYF; CDR3nt: TGTGCCAGCAAAACGAGGGGTTCGGGGGAGCAGTACTTC
abundance: NA; d_gene: TRBD1; j_gene: TRBJ1-2; v_gene: TRBV6-1; CDR3aa: CASSAYPDRNNYGYTF; CDR3nt: TGTGCCAGCAGTGCCTATCCGGACAGGAACAACTATGGCTACACCTTC
abundance: once; d_gene: TRBD2; j_gene: TRBJ2-7; v_gene: TRBV29-1; CDR3aa: CSVEDIRASGRYEQYF; CDR3nt: TGCAGCGTTGAAGATATACGGGCTAGCGGGAGATACGAGCAGTACTTC
abundance: NA; d_gene: NA; j_gene: TRBJ2-7; v_gene: TRBV6-5; CDR3aa: CASSYSRRTGYEQYF; CDR3nt: TGTGCCAGCAGTTATTCGAGGCGGACCGGCTACGAGCAGTACTTC
abundance: NA; d_gene: NA; j_gene: TRBJ1-2; v_gene: TRBV19; CDR3aa: CASKMETRGYTF; CDR3nt: TGTGCCAGCAAGATGGAGACAAGAGGCTACACCTTC
abundance: NA; d_gene: NA; j_gene: TRBJ1-6; v_gene: TRBV2; CDR3aa: CASHPQQNSPLHF; CDR3nt: TGTGCCAGCCACCCCCAGCAGAACTCACCCCTCCACTTT
abundance: NA; d_gene: NA; j_gene: TRBJ1-2; v_gene: TRBV28; CDR3aa: CASSPGGVYGYTF; CDR3nt: TGTGCCAGCAGCCCCGGAGGAGTCTATGGCTACACCTTC